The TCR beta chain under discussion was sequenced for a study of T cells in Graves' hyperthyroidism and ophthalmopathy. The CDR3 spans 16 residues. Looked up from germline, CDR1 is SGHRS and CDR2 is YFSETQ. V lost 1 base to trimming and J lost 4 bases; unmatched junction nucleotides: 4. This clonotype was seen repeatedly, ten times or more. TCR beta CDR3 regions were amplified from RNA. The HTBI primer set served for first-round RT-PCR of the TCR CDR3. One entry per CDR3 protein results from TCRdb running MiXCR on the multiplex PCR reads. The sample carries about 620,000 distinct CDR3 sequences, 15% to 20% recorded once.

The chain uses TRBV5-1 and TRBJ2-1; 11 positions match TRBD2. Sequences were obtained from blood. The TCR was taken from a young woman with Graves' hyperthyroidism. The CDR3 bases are TGCGCCAGCAGCTTGTCGACTAGCGGGAAATACAATGAGCAGTTCTTC. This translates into CASSLSTSGKYNEQFF.